Detailed here is one T cell receptor (beta chain). Other nucleotide sequences in the sample specify the same CDR3. Germline V gives CDR1 SGHRS, CDR2 YFSETQ. The CDR3 has 14 residues. The V end was cut by 0 bases, the J end by 0 bases, with 4 bases between. Clones were sequenced by immunoSEQ multiplex PCR, and TCRdb holds only the in-frame ones, with some missing. The sample comprises approximately 150,000 clones, approximately 94% of which are singletons, and less than 15% rests with the top ten. These data are taken from a study of control samples from healthy donors and cancer patients. This sequence was found in a man aged 35-49 years in good health. This rearrangement joins TRBV5-1 to TRBJ1-3; unclear D gene. Specimen: blood. Here the CDR3 reads CASSLEGSGNTIYF. The CDR3 nucleotides are TGCGCCAGCAGCTTGGAAGGCTCTGGAAACACCATATATTTT.